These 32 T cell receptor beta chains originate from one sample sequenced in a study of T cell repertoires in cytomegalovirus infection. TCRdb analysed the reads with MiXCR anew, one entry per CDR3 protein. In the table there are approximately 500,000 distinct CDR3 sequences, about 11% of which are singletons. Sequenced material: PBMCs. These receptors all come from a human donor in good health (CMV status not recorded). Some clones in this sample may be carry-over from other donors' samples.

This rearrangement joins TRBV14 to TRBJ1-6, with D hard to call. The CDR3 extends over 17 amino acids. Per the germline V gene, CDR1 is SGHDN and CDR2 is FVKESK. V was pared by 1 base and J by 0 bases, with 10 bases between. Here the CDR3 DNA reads TGTGCCAGCAGCCAAGTGGGAACGAGCTCCTATAATTCACCCCTCCACTTT. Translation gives CASSQVGTSSYNSPLHF.

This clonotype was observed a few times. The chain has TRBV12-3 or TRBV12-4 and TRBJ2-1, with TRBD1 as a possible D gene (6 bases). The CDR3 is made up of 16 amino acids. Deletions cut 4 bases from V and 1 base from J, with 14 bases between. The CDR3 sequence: CASSSPYRESYNEQFF. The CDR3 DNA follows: TGTGCCAGCAGTTCCCCATACAGGGAGTCCTACAATGAGCAGTTCTTC.

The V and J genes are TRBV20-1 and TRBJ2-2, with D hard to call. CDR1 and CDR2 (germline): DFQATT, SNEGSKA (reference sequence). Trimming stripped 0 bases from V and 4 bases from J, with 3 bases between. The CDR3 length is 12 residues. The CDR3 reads CSAREGTGELFF. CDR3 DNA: TGCAGTGCTAGAGAGGGCACCGGGGAGCTGTTTTTT.

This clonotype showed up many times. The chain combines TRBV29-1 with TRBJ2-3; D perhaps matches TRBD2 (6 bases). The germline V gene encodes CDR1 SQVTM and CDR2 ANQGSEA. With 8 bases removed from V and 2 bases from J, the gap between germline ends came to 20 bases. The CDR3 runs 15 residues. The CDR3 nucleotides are TGCAGCTCCACTCCGGAGGGCCCTCTCACAGATACGCAGTATTTT. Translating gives CSSTPEGPLTDTQYF.

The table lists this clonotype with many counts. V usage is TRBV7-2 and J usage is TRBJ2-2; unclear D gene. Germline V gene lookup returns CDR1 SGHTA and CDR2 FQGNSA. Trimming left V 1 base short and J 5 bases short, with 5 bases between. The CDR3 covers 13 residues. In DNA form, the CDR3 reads TGTGCCAGCAGCTTAGGAATGACCGGGGAGCTGTTTTTT. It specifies CASSLGMTGELFF.

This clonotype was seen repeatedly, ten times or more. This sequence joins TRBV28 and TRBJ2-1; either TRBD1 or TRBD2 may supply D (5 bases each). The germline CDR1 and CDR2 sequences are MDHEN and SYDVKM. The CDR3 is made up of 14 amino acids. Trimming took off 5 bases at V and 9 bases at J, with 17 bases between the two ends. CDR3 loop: CASSQPTRGFEQFF. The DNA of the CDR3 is TGTGCCAGCAGTCAACCGACGAGGGGCTTTGAGCAGTTCTTC.

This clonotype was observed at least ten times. CDR3 residues: CSARDRETQYF. Here the CDR3 DNA reads TGCAGTGCTAGAGATAGGGAGACCCAGTACTTC. The chain recombines TRBV20-1 with TRBJ2-5; D unclear. Germline CDR1 is DFQATT and CDR2 is SNEGSKA (reference sequence). The CDR3 is made up of 11 amino acids. The V end lost 0 bases, the J end lost 5 bases, and 4 bases lay between the germline ends.

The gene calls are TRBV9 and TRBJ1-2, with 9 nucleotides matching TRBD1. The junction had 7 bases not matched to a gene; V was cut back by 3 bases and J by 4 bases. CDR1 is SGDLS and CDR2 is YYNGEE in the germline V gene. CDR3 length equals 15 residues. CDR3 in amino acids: CASSAPGQGFYGYTF. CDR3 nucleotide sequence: TGTGCCAGCAGCGCCCCGGGACAGGGCTTCTATGGCTACACCTTC. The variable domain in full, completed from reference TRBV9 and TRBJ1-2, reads DSGVTQTPKHLITATGQRVTLRCSPRSGDLSVYWYQQSLDQGLQFLIQYYNGEERAKGNILERFSAQQFPDLHSELNLSSLELGDSALYFCASSAPGQGFYGYTFGSGTRLTVV.

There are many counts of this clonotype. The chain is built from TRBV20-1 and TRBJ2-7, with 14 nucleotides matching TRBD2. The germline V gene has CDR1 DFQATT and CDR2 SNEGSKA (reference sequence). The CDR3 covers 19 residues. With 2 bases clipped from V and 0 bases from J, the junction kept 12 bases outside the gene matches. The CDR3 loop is CSARQKPGLAGVNSYEQYF. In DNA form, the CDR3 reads TGCAGTGCTAGACAAAAACCGGGACTAGCGGGAGTGAACTCCTACGAGCAGTACTTC.

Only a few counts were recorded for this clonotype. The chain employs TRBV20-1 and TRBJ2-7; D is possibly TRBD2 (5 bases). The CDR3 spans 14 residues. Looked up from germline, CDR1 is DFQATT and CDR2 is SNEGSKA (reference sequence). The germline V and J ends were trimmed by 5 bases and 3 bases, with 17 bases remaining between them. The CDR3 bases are TGCAGTGCTGCCCGAGGGTCGATCGACTACGAGCAGTACTTC. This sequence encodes CSAARGSIDYEQYF.

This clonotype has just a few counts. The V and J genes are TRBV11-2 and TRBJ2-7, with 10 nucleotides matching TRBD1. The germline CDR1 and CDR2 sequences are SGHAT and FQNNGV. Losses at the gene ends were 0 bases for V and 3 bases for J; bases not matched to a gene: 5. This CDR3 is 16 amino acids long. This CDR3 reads CASSLDVGDRGYEQYF. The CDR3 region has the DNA TGTGCCAGCAGCTTAGATGTAGGGGACAGGGGCTACGAGCAGTACTTC. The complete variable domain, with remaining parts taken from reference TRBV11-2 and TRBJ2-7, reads EAGVAQSPRYKIIEKRQSVAFWCNPISGHATLYWYQQILGQGPKLLIQFQNNGVVDDSQLPKDRFSAERLKGVDSTLKIQPAKLEDSAVYLCASSLDVGDRGYEQYFGPGTRLTVT.

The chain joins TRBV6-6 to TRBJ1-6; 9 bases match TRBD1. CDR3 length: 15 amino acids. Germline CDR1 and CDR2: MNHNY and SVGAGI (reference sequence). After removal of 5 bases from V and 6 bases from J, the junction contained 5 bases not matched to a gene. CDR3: CASSQDRGGNSPLHF. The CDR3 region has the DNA TGTGCCAGCAGTCAGGACAGGGGTGGTAATTCACCCCTCCACTTT.

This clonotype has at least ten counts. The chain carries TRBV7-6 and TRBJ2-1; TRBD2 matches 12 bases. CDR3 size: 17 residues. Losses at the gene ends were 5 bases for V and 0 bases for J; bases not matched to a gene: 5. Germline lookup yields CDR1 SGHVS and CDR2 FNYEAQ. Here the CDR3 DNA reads TGTGCCAGCAGCCCACTAGCGGGAGGACCCTCCTACAATGAGCAGTTCTTC. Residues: CASSPLAGGPSYNEQFF.

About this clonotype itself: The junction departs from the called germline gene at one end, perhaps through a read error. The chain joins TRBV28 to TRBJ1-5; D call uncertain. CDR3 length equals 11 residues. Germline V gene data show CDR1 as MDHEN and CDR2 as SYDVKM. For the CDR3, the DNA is TGTGCCAGCAGTTCTGATCAGCTCCAGCATTTT. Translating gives CASSSDQLQHF.

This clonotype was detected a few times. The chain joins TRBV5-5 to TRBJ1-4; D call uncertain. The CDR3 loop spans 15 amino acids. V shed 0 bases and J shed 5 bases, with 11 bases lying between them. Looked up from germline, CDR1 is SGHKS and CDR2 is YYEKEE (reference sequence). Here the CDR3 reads CASSLDAVGNEKLFF. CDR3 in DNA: TGTGCCAGCAGCTTGGATGCTGTGGGGAATGAAAAACTGTTTTTT.

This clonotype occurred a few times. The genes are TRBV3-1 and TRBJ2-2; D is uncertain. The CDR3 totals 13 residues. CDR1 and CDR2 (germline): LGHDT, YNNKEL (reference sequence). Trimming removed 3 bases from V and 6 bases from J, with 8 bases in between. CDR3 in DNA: TGTGCCAGCAGCCACCTTTTGCCCGGGGAGCTGTTTTTT. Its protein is CASSHLLPGELFF.

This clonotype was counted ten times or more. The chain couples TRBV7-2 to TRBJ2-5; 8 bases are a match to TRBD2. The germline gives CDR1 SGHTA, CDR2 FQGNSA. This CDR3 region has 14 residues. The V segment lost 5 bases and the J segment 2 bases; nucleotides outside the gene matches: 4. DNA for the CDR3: TGTGCCAGCAGCCGGGGGGGGGGACAAGAGACCCAGTACTTC. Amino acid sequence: CASSRGGGQETQYF.

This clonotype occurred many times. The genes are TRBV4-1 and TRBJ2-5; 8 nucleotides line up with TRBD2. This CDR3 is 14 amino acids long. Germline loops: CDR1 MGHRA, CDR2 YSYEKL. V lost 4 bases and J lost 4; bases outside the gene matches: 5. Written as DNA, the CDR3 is TGCGCCAGCAGCCGTCCCGGGGGGGTAGAGACCCAGTACTTC. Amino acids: CASSRPGGVETQYF.

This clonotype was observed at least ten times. The CDR3 region has the DNA TGTGCCAGTAGTCAAGACAGGGGCGCCTACTATGGCTACACCTTC. It yields the protein CASSQDRGAYYGYTF. This rearrangement joins TRBV19 to TRBJ1-2, with TRBD1 matching 8 bases. The CDR3 covers 15 residues. The V gene's germline CDR1 is LNHDA and CDR2 SQIVND (reference sequence). V lost 5 bases, J lost 3 bases, and 8 bases stayed unmatched.

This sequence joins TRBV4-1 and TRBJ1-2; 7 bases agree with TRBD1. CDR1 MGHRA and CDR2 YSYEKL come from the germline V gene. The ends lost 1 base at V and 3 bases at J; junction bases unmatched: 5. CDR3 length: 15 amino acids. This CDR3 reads CASSQGDRSDYGYTF. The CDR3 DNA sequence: TGCGCCAGCAGCCAAGGGGACAGATCCGACTATGGCTACACCTTC.

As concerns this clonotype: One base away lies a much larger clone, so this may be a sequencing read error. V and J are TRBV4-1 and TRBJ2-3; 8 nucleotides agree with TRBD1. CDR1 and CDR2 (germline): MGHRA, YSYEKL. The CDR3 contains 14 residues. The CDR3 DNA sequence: TGTGCCACAGGGGGTGAGTCGGGGGCAGTTACGCAGTATTTT. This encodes CATGGESGAVTQYF.

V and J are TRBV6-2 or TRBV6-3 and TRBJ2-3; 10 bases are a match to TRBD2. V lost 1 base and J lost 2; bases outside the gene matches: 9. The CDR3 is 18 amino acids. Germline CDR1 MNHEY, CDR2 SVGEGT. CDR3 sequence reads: CASSYLLAGPSITDTQYF. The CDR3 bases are TGTGCCAGCAGTTACTTACTAGCGGGGCCATCAATCACAGATACGCAGTATTTT.

The CDR3 coding sequence is TGTGCCAGCTCACTGTCGGGACAGGGGATCTCTGGGGCCAACGTCCTGACTTTC. Amino acid sequence: CASSLSGQGISGANVLTF. The gene calls are TRBV18 and TRBJ2-6; TRBD1 matches 10 bases. CDR1 and CDR2 from the germline V gene are KGHSH and LQKENI. This CDR3 comprises 18 residues. The trim removed 4 bases at V and 0 bases at J, leaving 6 bases unmatched.

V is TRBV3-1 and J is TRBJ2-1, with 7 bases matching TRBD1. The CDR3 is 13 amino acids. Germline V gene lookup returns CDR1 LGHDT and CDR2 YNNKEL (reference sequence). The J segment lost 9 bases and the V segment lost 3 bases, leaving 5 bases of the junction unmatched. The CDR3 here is CASSQTGLTEQFF. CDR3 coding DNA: TGTGCCAGCAGCCAGACAGGGTTGACTGAGCAGTTCTTC.

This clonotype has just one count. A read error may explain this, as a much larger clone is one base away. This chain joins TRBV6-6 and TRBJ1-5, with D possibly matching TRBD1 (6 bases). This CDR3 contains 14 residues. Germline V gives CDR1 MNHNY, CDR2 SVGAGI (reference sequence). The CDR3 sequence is CASIYSTGDQPQHF. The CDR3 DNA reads TGTGCCAGCATTTACTCGACAGGAGATCAGCCCCAGCATTTT.

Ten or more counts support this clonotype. CDR3 amino acids: CASSSRTRLAPPSYEQYF. The CDR3, as DNA: TGTGCCAGCAGTTCGCGGACCCGTCTAGCCCCCCCCTCCTACGAGCAGTACTTC. The gene calls are TRBV27 and TRBJ2-7; D is possibly TRBD2 (5 bases). The ends were cut back, 4 bases at V and 0 bases at J, with 22 bases in the middle. The CDR3 length is 18 residues. Germline V lookup: CDR1 MNHEY, CDR2 SMNVEV (reference sequence).

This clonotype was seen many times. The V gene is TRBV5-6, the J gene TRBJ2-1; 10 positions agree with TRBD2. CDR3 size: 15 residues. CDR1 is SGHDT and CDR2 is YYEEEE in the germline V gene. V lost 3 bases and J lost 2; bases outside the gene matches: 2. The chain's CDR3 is CASSSLAGTYNEQFF. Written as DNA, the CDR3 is TGTGCCAGCAGCTCACTAGCGGGGACCTACAATGAGCAGTTCTTC.

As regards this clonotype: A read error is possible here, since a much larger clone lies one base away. The CDR3 DNA is TGTGCCAGCAGCGGTGGCAGTAAAAATTCACCCCTCCACTTT. Translating it yields CASSGGSKNSPLHF. The chain joins TRBV14 to TRBJ1-6; D not resolved. The CDR3 is made up of 14 amino acids. The V end lost 5 bases, the J end lost 7 bases, and 12 bases lay between the germline ends. CDR1 SGHDN and CDR2 FVKESK come from the germline V gene.

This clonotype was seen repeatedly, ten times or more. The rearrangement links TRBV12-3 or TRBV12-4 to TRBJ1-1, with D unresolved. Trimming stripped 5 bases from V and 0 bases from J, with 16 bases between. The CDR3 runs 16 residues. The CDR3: CASSPYSRTMNTEAFF. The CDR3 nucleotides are TGTGCCAGCAGTCCGTATAGCCGAACGATGAACACTGAAGCTTTCTTT.

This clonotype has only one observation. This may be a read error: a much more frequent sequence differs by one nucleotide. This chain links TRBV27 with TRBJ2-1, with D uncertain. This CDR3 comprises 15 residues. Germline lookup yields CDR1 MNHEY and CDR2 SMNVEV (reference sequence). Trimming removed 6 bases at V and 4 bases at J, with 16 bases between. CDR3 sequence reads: CASRRSENLYNEQFF. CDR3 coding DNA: TGTGCCAGCAGACGCAGCGAAAACCTATACAATGAGCAGTTCTTC.

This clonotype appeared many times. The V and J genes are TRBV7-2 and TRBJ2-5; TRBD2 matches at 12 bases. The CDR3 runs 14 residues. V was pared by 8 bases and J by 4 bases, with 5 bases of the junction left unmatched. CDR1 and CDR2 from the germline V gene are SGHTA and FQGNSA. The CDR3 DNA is TGTGCCAGCCAACCGGGACTAGCGGGAGAGACCCAGTACTTC. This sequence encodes CASQPGLAGETQYF.

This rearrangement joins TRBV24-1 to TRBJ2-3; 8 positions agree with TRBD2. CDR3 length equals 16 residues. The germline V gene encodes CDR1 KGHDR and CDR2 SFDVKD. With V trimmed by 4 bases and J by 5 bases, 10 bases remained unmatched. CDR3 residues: CATSDPPGGGRDTQYF. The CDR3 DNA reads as TGTGCCACCAGTGACCCCCCAGGCGGGGGGCGAGATACGCAGTATTTT.